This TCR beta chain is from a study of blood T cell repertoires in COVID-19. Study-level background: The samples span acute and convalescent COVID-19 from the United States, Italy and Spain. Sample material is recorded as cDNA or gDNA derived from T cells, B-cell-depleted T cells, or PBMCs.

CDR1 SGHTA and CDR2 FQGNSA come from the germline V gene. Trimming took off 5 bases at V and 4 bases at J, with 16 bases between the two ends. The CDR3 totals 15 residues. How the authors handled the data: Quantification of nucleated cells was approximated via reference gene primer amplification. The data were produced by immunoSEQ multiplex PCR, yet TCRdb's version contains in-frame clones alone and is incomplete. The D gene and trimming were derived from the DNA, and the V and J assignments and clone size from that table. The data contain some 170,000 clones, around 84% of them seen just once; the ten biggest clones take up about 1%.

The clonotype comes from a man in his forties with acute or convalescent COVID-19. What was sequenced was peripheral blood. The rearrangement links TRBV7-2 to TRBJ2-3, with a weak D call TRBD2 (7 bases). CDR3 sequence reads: CASSPSGGRADTQYF. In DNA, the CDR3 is TGTGCCAGCAGCCCGTCCGGGGGGCGGGCAGATACGCAGTATTTT. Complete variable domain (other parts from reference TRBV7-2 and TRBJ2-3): GAGVSQSPSNKVTEKGKDVELRCDPISGHTALYWYRQSLGQGLEFLIYFQGNSAPDKSGLPSDRFSAERTGGSVSTLTIQRTQQEDSAVYLCASSPSGGRADTQYFGPGTRLTVL.